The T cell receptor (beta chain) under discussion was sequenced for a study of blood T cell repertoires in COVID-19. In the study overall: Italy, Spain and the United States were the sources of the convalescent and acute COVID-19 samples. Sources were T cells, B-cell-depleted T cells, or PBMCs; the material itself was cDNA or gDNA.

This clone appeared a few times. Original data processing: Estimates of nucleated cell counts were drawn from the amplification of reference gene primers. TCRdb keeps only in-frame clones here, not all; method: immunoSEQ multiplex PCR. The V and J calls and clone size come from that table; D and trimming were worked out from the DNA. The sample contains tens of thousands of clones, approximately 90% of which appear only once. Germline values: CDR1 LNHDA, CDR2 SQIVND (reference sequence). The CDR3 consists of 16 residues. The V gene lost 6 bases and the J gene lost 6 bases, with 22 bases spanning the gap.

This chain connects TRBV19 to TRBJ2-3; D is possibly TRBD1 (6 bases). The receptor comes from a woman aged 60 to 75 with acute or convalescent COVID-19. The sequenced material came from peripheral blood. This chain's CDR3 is CASSPRQDAPSDTQYF. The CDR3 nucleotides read TGTGCCAGTAGCCCACGACAGGACGCTCCTAGCGATACGCAGTATTTT.